The present entry profiles one TCR beta chain with its context. There are many counts of this clonotype. This clone's antigen is unknown. Base qualities were left out, and no much larger clone turns up one base away. The sample is drawn from a study of T cell repertoires in cytomegalovirus infection (dated by TCRdb to the late 2010s). As for the study more broadly: Peptide stimulations targeted recently identified HLA-C-restricted CMV epitopes, whose presentation resists viral immunomodulation, together with well-studied HLA-B-restricted epitopes. Because public TCR beta signatures pointed to carriage of CMV infection together with the matching HLA type, the HLA type of each donor mattered for the analysis.

Overall results and qualifications from the work: In both this cohort and an independent cohort of several hundred donors, the cumulative frequency of public TCR beta family members distinguished carriers of CMV infection plus the relevant HLA type. In the ex vivo response, HLA-C-restricted CMV-specific TCR beta clonotypes were dominant, and in two of eight donors the single most frequent clonotype came from this HLA-C-restricted group.

What this sample's treatment or condition label stands for: in vitro stimulation with specific CMV peptide epitopes to enrich CMV-specific T cells. The listed sequencing device is Illumina HiSeq 1500. The public reads were quality trimmed at Q25 with fastp and then assembled into clones with MiXCR by TCRdb, keeping productive beta chains. Rows merge per CDR3 protein into single entries with the most common DNA and genes. The sample yields 700,000 to 900,000 distinct CDR3 sequences; roughly 28% were counted once. The top ten hold around 12% of the sample. The CDR3 sequence holds 19 residues, the cysteine and phenylalanine included. The read is trimmed to its CDR3 DNA, 57 bases read in frame from base 1. The junction shows trimming of 5 bases on V and 5 bases on J, plus 25 bases between the germline ends. The CDR1 and CDR2 encoded by the germline V gene are MNHNS and SASEGT.

This TCR came from a human donor in good health (CMV status not recorded). Some clones in this sample may be carry-over from other donors' samples. The chain is made from TRBV6-1 and TRBJ1-6; the D gene assignment is ambiguous. The sequencing used cultured CD8+ T cells from PBMCs, collected from culture after CMV antigen stimulation. The CDR3 corresponds to CASSSTVGNLLRDNSPLHF. The nucleotide sequence reads as follows: TGTGCCAGCAGTAGTACGGTGGGAAACCTACTGAGGGATAATTCACCCCTCCACTTT.